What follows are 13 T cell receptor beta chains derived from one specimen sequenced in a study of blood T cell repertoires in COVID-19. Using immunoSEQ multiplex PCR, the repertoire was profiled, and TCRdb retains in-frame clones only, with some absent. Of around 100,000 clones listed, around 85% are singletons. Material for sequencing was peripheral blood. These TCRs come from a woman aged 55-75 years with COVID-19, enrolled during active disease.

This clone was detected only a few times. The chain's CDR3 is CASSPARTSGVDTQYF. DNA of the CDR3: TGTGCCAGCAGCCCCGCTAGGACTAGCGGGGTAGATACGCAGTATTTT. V gene TRBV7-6 combines with J gene TRBJ2-3; 12 nucleotides line up with TRBD2. The CDR3 loop spans 16 amino acids. Germline lookup yields CDR1 SGHVS and CDR2 FNYEAQ. The V segment lost 5 bases and the J segment 5 bases; nucleotides outside the gene matches: 8.

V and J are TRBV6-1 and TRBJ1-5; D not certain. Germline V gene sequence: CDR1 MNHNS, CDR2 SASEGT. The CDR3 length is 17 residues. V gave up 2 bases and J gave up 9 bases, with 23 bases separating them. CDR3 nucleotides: TGTGCCAGCAGTGAATTTGGATTGAGGGTTGCTTCTTTGCCCCAGCATTTT. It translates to CASSEFGLRVASLPQHF.

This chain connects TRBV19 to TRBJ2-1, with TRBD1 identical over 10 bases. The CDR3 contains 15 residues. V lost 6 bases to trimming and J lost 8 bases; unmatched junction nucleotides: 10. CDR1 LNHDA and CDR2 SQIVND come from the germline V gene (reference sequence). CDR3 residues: CASRVRQGALDEQFF. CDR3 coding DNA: TGTGCCAGTAGAGTACGACAGGGGGCGTTGGATGAGCAGTTCTTC. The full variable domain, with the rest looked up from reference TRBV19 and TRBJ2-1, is DGGITQSPKYLFRKEGQNVTLSCEQNLNHDAMYWYRQDPGQGLRLIYYSQIVNDFQKGDIAEGYSVSREKKESFPLTVTSAQKNPTAFYLCASRVRQGALDEQFFGPGTRLTVL.

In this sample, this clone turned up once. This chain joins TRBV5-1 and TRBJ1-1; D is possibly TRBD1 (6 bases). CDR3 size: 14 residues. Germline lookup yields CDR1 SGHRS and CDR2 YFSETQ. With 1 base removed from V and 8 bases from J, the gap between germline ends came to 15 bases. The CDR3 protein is CASSLIRGPGEAFF. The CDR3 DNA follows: TGCGCCAGCAGCTTGATCAGGGGACCTGGGGAAGCTTTCTTT.

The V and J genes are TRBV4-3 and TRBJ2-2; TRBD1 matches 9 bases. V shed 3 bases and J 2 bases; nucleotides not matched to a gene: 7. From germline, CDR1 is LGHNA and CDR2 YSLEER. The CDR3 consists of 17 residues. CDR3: CASSHSQGAFNTGELFF. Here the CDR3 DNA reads TGCGCCAGCAGCCACTCACAGGGGGCGTTTAACACCGGGGAGCTGTTTTTT.

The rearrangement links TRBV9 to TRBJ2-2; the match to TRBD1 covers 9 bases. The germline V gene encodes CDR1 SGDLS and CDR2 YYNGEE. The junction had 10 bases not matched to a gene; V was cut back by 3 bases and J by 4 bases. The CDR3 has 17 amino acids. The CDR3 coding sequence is TGTGCCAGCAGCGCACCTCCGGGACAGGGTCCCACCGGGGAGCTGTTTTTT. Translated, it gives CASSAPPGQGPTGELFF.

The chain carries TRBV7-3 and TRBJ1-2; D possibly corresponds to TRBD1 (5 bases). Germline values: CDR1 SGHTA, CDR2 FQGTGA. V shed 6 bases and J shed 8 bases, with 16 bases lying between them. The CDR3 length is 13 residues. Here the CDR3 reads CASSPTREGGYTF. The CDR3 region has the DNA TGTGCCAGCAGTCCGACAAGGGAGGGGGGCTACACCTTC.

CDR3 loop: CACADRGLVEQYF. CDR3 coding DNA: TGTGCCTGCGCAGACAGGGGATTGGTCGAGCAGTACTTC. The chain is built from TRBV12-3 or TRBV12-4 and TRBJ2-7, with 8 bases identical to TRBD1. V dropped 11 bases and J dropped 6; count of bases not matched to a gene: 12. The CDR3 extends over 13 amino acids.

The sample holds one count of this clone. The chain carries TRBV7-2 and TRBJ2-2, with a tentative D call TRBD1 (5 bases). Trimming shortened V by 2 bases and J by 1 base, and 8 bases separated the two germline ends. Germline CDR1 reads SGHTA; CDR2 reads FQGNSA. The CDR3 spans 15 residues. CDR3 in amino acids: CASSLNTGNTGELFF. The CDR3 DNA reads TGTGCCAGCAGCTTAAATACAGGGAACACCGGGGAGCTGTTTTTT.

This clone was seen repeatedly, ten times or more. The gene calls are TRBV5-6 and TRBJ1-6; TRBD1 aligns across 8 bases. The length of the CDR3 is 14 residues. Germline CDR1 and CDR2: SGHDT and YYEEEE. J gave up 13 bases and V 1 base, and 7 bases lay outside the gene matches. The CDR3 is CASSLRDRSSPLHF. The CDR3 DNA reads TGTGCCAGCAGCTTGAGGGACAGGTCGTCTCCCCTCCACTTT. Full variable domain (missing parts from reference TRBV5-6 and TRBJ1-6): DAGVTQSPTHLIKTRGQQVTLRCSPKSGHDTVSWYQQALGQGPQFIFQYYEEEERQRGNFPDRFSGHQFPNYSSELNVNALLLGDSALYLCASSLRDRSSPLHFGNGTRLTVT.

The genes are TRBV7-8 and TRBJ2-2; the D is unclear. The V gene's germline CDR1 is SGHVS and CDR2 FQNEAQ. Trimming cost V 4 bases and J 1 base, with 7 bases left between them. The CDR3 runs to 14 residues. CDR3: CASSSNRNTGELFF. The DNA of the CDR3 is TGTGCCAGCAGCTCAAATAGGAACACCGGGGAGCTGTTTTTT.

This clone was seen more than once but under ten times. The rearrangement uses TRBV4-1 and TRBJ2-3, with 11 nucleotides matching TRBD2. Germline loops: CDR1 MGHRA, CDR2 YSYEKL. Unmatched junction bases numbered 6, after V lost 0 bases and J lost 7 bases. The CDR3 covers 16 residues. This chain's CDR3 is CASSQDVAGGRYTQYF. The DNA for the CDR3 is TGCGCCAGCAGCCAAGATGTAGCGGGGGGGCGATATACGCAGTATTTT.

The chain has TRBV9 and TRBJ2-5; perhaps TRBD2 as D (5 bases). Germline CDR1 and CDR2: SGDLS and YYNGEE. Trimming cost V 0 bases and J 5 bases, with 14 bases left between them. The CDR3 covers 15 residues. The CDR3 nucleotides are TGTGCCAGCAGCGTAGCTTTAGGGAGTCGGGAGACCCAGTACTTC. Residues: CASSVALGSRETQYF.